This T cell receptor (beta chain) comes out of a study of cytomegalovirus exposure and HLA in healthy donors. Trimming removed 2 bases from V and 8 bases from J, with 9 bases in between. Germline CDR1 and CDR2: MNHEY and SVGAGI. The CDR3 is 13 residues long. This PCR relied on a set of 60 Vbeta primers and 13 Jbeta primers. The data were produced by immunoSEQ multiplex PCR, yet TCRdb's version contains in-frame clones alone and is incomplete. The sample lists nearly 110,000 clones, 82% seen once, with roughly 1.5% in the top ten. The sequence derives from a man in his fifties in good health and CMV-seronegative. Input material: PBMCs. The chain is built from TRBV6-5 and TRBJ1-4; D is possibly TRBD1 (6 bases). The CDR3 is CASSYQRGEKLFF. As DNA, the CDR3 is TGTGCCAGCAGTTACCAAAGGGGGGAAAAACTGTTTTTT.